This record covers a single T cell receptor (beta chain). Antigen: not known. The CDR3 consists of 14 residues. Germline assignment: CDR1 SGDLS and CDR2 YYNGEE. Germline trimming cut 6 bases from V and 10 bases from J; bases unmatched to any gene: 11. The data originate from a study of cytomegalovirus exposure and HLA in healthy donors. Study conclusions and caveats: Later analysis identified a missense DCLRE1C variant that was linked to TCR beta V- and J-gene trimming. A later analysis found most CMV-associated TCR beta chains apparently HLA-restricted. Donors were assumed by presence/absence analyses to have roughly uniform sequencing depth.

PCR involved 60 Vbeta and 13 Jbeta primers. The method was immunoSEQ multiplex PCR; TCRdb's version includes in-frame clones alone and lacks a portion of them. The table lists 100,000 to 120,000 clones, around 68% of them singletons, with 4.2% in the top ten. The V call is TRBV9, the J call TRBJ1-4; 8 positions agree with TRBD1. This sequence originates from a woman aged 40 to 49 in good health and CMV-seropositive. The sequenced sample consisted of PBMCs. The CDR3 is CASTPGSGQGKLFF. CDR3 coding DNA: TGTGCCAGCACCCCTGGGAGTGGACAGGGAAAACTGTTTTTT.